Shown below are 10 T cell receptor beta chains from a single sample sequenced in a study of molecular identifiers for immune sequencing clone quantification. MiXCR was run by TCRdb on the PCR reads, yielding one entry per CDR3 protein. The sample includes some 93,000 distinct CDR3 sequences, 21% of them seen just once. The specimen was naive CD8+ T cells from blood, with Jurkat cell RNA spiked in. Subset defined: FACS-sorted CD8+CD4-CCR7+CD45RA+ naive T cells. These receptors were collected from a human donor in good health. Some libraries in this study had Jurkat cell RNA spiked in.

Remarks on this clonotype: Possible read error: a much larger clone is one base away. The final CDR3 position lacks the conserved phenylalanine or tryptophan, pointing to a likely read error. The chain has TRBV7-2 and TRBJ1-5; no firm D call. CDR1 SGHTA and CDR2 FQGNSA come from the germline V gene. The CDR3 contains 12 residues. Trimming took 1 base from V and 9 from J, leaving 7 bases between them. The CDR3 DNA reads as TGTGCCAGCAGCTTAGAATTCGGGCCCCAGCATCTT. It encodes CASSLEFGPQHL.

About this clonotype itself: One end of the junction fails to match germline, which may point to a read error. The rearrangement links TRBV9 to TRBJ1-2; weak D call: TRBD1 (5 bases). CDR1 and CDR2 from the germline V gene are SGDLS and YYNGEE. This CDR3 comprises 15 residues. This CDR3 is CGSRADPSYYYGYTF. CDR3 sequence (DNA): TGTGGCAGCAGGGCTGACCCGAGCTACTACTATGGCTACACCTTC.

This clonotype was counted at least ten times. The V call is TRBV3-1, the J call TRBJ2-1; no definite D call. This CDR3 contains 13 residues. V was shortened by 1 base and J by 7 bases, with 8 bases between the two germline ends. Germline V gives CDR1 LGHDT, CDR2 YNNKEL (reference sequence). CDR3 protein: CASSQASPNEQFF. CDR3 in DNA: TGTGCCAGCAGCCAAGCTAGTCCGAATGAGCAGTTCTTC.

This clonotype came up a few times. This chain joins TRBV6-2 or TRBV6-3 and TRBJ2-5, with 7 bases fitting TRBD1. Trimming cost V 5 bases and J 3 bases; bases outside gene matches: 6. This CDR3 is 14 amino acids long. The germline V gene encodes CDR1 MNHEY and CDR2 SVGEGT. The CDR3 loop is CASSNPGQKETQYF. DNA for the CDR3: TGTGCCAGCAGTAATCCGGGACAGAAAGAGACCCAGTACTTC.

The gene calls are TRBV28 and TRBJ2-1, with 9 bases that match TRBD1. Germline V gene sequence: CDR1 MDHEN, CDR2 SYDVKM. V trimming: 7 bases; J trimming: 7 bases; junction bases outside the gene matches: 17. The CDR3 totals 17 residues. CDR3 sequence: CASTQGEGTGLSNEQFF. The CDR3 DNA is TGTGCCAGCACCCAAGGGGAGGGGACAGGGTTGTCTAATGAGCAGTTCTTC.

This clonotype has at least ten counts. The chain has TRBV5-4 and TRBJ2-3; TRBD2 might be the D (7 bases). Germline V CDR1 and CDR2: SGHNT, YYREEE (reference sequence). The CDR3 has 15 amino acids. The V and J ends lost 2 bases and 0 bases respectively, with 10 bases between them. The CDR3 region is CASSFAGASTDTQYF. DNA for the CDR3: TGTGCCAGCAGCTTTGCGGGGGCTAGCACAGATACGCAGTATTTT.

The sample holds many counts of this clonotype. This chain links TRBV29-1 with TRBJ2-3; 9 positions agree with TRBD2. The CDR3 sequence is 14 residues long. Germline trimming cut 8 bases from V and 7 bases from J; bases unmatched to any gene: 13. Per germline, CDR1 SQVTM and CDR2 ANQGSEA. The CDR3 spells CSPIGREGPHTQYF. DNA of the CDR3: TGCAGCCCCATCGGGCGGGAGGGCCCCCATACGCAGTATTTT.

Written as DNA, the CDR3 is TGTGCCACCAGCAGAGATCGCGGGGTTCGCGCAGATACGCAGTATTTT. This sequence encodes CATSRDRGVRADTQYF. This chain connects TRBV15 to TRBJ2-3, with D possibly matching TRBD2 (6 bases). Deletions cut 0 bases from V and 4 bases from J, with 14 bases between. Germline CDR1 and CDR2: LNHNV and YYDKDF (reference sequence). The CDR3 loop spans 16 amino acids.

In its sample, this clonotype was seen many times. The chain's CDR3 is CASSSEGGVGNTDTQYF. DNA for the CDR3: TGTGCCAGCAGCTCGGAGGGGGGCGTCGGTAACACAGATACGCAGTATTTT. V usage is TRBV7-6 and J usage is TRBJ2-3; tentatively, D is TRBD1 or TRBD2 (6 bases each). Germline V gene sequence: CDR1 SGHVS, CDR2 FNYEAQ. V was cut by 4 bases and J by 2 bases, with 19 bases left in between. The CDR3 contains 17 residues.

On this clonotype itself: No conserved phenylalanine or tryptophan ends this CDR3, so it is likely a read error. V usage is TRBV12-3 or TRBV12-4 and J usage is TRBJ2-7; D remains unclear. The CDR3 extends over 12 amino acids. This chain's CDR3 is CASGLGSFEQYL. In DNA, the CDR3 is TGTGCCAGCGGTTTAGGTAGCTTCGAGCAGTACCTC.